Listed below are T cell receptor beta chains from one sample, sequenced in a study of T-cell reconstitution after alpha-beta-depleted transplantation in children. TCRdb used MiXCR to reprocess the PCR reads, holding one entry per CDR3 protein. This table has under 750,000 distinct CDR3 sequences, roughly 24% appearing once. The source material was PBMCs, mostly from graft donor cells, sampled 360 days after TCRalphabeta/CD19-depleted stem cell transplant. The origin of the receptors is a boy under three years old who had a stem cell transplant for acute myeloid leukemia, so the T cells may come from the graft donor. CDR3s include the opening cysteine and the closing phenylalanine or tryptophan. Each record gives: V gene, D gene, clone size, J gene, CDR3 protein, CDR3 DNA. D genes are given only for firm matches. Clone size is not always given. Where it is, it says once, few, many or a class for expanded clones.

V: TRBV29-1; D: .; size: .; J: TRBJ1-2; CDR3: CSALPGVGGYTF; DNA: TGCAGCGCACTTCCGGGAGTTGGCGGCTACACCTTC
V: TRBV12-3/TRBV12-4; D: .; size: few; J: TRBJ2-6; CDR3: CASSLFTGSGANVLTF; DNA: TGTGCCAGCAGTTTATTCACGGGCTCAGGGGCCAACGTCCTGACTTTC
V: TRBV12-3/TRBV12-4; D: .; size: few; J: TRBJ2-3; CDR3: CASRSLLEGATQYF; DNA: TGTGCCAGCAGGTCGCTATTAGAAGGTGCCACGCAGTATTTT
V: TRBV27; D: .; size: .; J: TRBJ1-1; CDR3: CASSRRAEALLEAFF; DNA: TGTGCCAGCAGTCGGAGGGCAGAGGCCCTACTTGAAGCTTTCTTT
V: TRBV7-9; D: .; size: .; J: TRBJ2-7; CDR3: CASSHGQSYEQYF; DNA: TGTGCCAGCAGCCACGGACAGAGCTACGAGCAGTACTTC
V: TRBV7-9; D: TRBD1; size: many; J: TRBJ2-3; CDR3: CASSLDVQGAWDTQYF; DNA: TGTGCCAGCAGCTTAGACGTACAGGGGGCCTGGGATACGCAGTATTTT
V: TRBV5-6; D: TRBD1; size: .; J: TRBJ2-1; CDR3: CASSLPTGGTYNEQFF; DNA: TGTGCCAGCAGCTTGCCCACAGGGGGCACCTACAATGAGCAGTTCTTC
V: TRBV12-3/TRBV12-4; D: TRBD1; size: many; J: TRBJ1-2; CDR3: CASSPDRGRGYTF; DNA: TGTGCCAGCAGTCCGGACAGGGGACGGGGCTACACCTTC
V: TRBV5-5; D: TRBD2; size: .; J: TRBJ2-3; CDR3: CASSQLGLAGGDTQYF; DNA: TGTGCCAGCAGCCAGCTGGGACTAGCGGGGGGAGATACGCAGTATTTT
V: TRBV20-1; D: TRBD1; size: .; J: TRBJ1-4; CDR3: CSAPLTGSNEKLFF; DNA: TGCAGTGCCCCGCTGACAGGGTCTAATGAAAAACTGTTTTTT
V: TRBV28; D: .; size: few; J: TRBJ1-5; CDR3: CASSPPGSHNQPQHF; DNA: TGTGCCAGCAGCCCCCCGGGCAGCCACAATCAGCCCCAGCATTTT